This entry concerns a single T cell receptor (beta chain). The data were taken from a study of blood T cell repertoires in COVID-19. At the level of the study: Collection of acute and convalescent COVID-19 samples took place in the United States, Italy and Spain. Nucleic acid was either cDNA or gDNA, and it came from T cells, B-cell-depleted T cells, or PBMCs.

Looked up from germline, CDR1 is SGHRS and CDR2 is YFSETQ. There are 15 residues in the CDR3. The V and J ends lost 0 bases and 5 bases, in that order; junction bases with no gene match: 5. Per the original data handling: For nucleated cells, counts were estimated from reference gene primer amplification. Libraries were prepared by immunoSEQ multiplex PCR; TCRdb keeps only in-frame clonotypes and omits some of them. The D gene and trimming were derived from the DNA, and the V and J assignments and clone size from that table. The sample lists roughly 32,000 clones; roughly 80% were seen once. The sample consisted of peripheral blood. This clonotype was sampled from a man older than 75 with active or convalescent COVID-19. The gene calls are TRBV5-1 and TRBJ1-5, with 7 bases lining up with TRBD1. CDR3 coding DNA: TGCGCCAGCAGCTTGGGACAGGGTAATCATCAGCCCCAGCATTTT. Amino acids: CASSLGQGNHQPQHF.